Following are 31 T cell receptor beta chains from one sample sequenced in a study of prognosis after radiotherapy for stage I lung cancer. The study amplified the TCR beta CDR3 region from genomic DNA. This amplification was carried out by two rounds of multiplex PCR. For every TRBV and TRBJ gene, a specific primer was used in first-round PCR. TCRdb passed the multiplex PCR reads through MiXCR, listing each CDR3 protein once. This table has 23,000 or so distinct CDR3 sequences, about 37% appearing once. The source material was PBMCs, sampled before or after stereotactic body radiation therapy (not recorded which). The origin of the receptors is a donor of 50 years or more with non-small cell lung cancer.

This clonotype was recorded a few times. V usage is TRBV20-1 and J usage is TRBJ2-3; D remains unclear. The CDR3 spans 14 residues. CDR1 is DFQATT and CDR2 is SNEGSKA in the germline V gene (reference sequence). V lost 2 bases and J 4 bases, leaving 13 bases between the germline ends. The CDR3 DNA reads as TGCAGTGCTAGAATCGTAGACCAGGCAGATACGCAGTATTTT. As protein: CSARIVDQADTQYF.

This clonotype has ten or more counts. V is TRBV9 and J is TRBJ2-1; 12 nucleotides align to TRBD2. The CDR3 is 15 residues long. V lost 4 bases to trimming and J lost 10 bases; unmatched junction nucleotides: 9. Germline V lookup: CDR1 SGDLS, CDR2 YYNGEE. In DNA form, the CDR3 reads TGTGCCAGCAGCCCGGTTGGACTAGCGGGATCCGAGCAGTTCTTC. Encoded protein: CASSPVGLAGSEQFF.

This clonotype was picked up many times. The chain has TRBV25-1 and TRBJ2-3; D is unclear. The CDR3 consists of 13 residues. Trimming removed 4 bases at V and 5 bases at J, with 10 bases between. Germline V gene data show CDR1 as MGHDK and CDR2 as SYGVNS. CDR3 nucleotide sequence: TGTGCCAGCAGTGCGCCATTGGGAGATACGCAGTATTTT. The encoded protein is CASSAPLGDTQYF.

By share, this clonotype ranks as medium-sized. The chain couples TRBV12-3 or TRBV12-4 to TRBJ1-1; D is ambiguous. Deletions cut 10 bases from V and 1 base from J, with 7 bases between. The CDR3 totals 11 residues. The CDR3 here is CATKTNTEAFF. CDR3 sequence (DNA): TGTGCCACCAAGACGAACACTGAAGCTTTCTTT.

This clonotype came up a few times. A junction end diverges from the germline sequence, so it may reflect a read error. This chain links TRBV29-1 with TRBJ1-2, with TRBD1 matching over 7 bases. CDR1 is SQVTM and CDR2 is ANQGSEA in the germline V gene. This CDR3 comprises 12 residues. The CDR3 bases are TGCAGCGTTGACCCAACAGGGGTTGGCTGCACCTTC. Translated, it gives CSVDPTGVGCTF. The full variable domain, with the rest looked up from reference TRBV29-1 and TRBJ1-2, is SAVISQKPSRDICQRGTSLTIQCQVDSQVTMMFWYRQQPGQSLTLIATANQGSEATYESGFVIDKFPISRPNLTFSTLTVSNMSPEDSSIYLCSVDPTGVGCTFGSGTRLTVV.

This clonotype was found many times. The chain's CDR3 is CASSWGKATYEQYF. CDR3 nucleotides: TGTGCCAGTAGTTGGGGAAAAGCTACCTACGAGCAGTACTTC. This chain connects TRBV19 to TRBJ2-7; D gene unclear. CDR3 size: 14 residues. Trimming cost V 5 bases and J 2 bases, with 13 bases left between them. The germline CDR1 and CDR2 sequences are LNHDA and SQIVND (reference sequence).

Many counts were recorded for this clonotype. J is TRBJ1-3 and V is TRBV7-2; 9 positions agree with TRBD1. The CDR3 totals 15 residues. From germline, CDR1 is SGHTA and CDR2 FQGNSA. The trim removed 5 bases at V and 4 bases at J, leaving 6 bases unmatched. CDR3 nucleotides: TGTGCCAGCAGCCCGGACAGGGGCTCCGGAAACACCATATATTTT. As protein: CASSPDRGSGNTIYF.

This clonotype was detected ten times or more. V and J are TRBV24-1 and TRBJ2-1, with 10 bases lining up with TRBD2. There are 16 residues in the CDR3. The V segment lost 4 bases and the J segment 2 bases; nucleotides outside the gene matches: 4. Germline values: CDR1 KGHDR, CDR2 SFDVKD. CDR3 loop: CATSDRSGRTYNEQFF. The CDR3 bases are TGTGCCACCAGTGACCGTAGCGGGAGGACCTACAATGAGCAGTTCTTC.

A note on this clonotype: A far more abundant clone sits one base away, making this likely a read error. The chain employs TRBV28 and TRBJ2-5; D perhaps matches TRBD1 (6 bases). Trimming pared 4 bases from V and 2 bases from J, leaving 11 bases between. There are 14 residues in the CDR3. Looked up from germline, CDR1 is MDHEN and CDR2 is SYDVKM. The CDR3 DNA is TGTGCCAGCAGTTCGACGACAGGACAAGAGACCCAGTACTTC. This sequence encodes CASSSTTGQETQYF.

This clonotype occurred many times. The chain couples TRBV11-2 to TRBJ2-7; D perhaps matches TRBD1 (6 bases). Germline assignment: CDR1 SGHAT and CDR2 FQNNGV. The CDR3 covers 14 residues. Trimming left V 7 bases short and J 0 bases short, with 13 bases between. CDR3 nucleotide sequence: TGTGCCAGCAAAGAGCAGGGGACCTCCTACGAGCAGTACTTC. This gives the protein CASKEQGTSYEQYF.

Many counts were recorded for this clonotype. The chain recombines TRBV2 with TRBJ1-5, with TRBD1 matching over 7 bases. This CDR3 spans 14 amino acids. Trimming cost V 4 bases and J 4 bases; bases outside gene matches: 4. CDR1 is SNHLY and CDR2 is FYNNEI in the germline V gene. In DNA, the CDR3 is TGTGCCAGCAGTGGTCCAGGGGGGAATCAGCCCCAGCATTTT. This codes for CASSGPGGNQPQHF.

The sample holds many counts of this clonotype. The chain is built from TRBV4-1 and TRBJ2-1, with D possibly being TRBD1 or TRBD2 (6 bases each). The CDR3 sequence is 19 residues long. V was clipped by 0 bases and J by 7 bases, with 25 bases between them. Germline-derived CDR1 and CDR2 are MGHRA and YSYEKL. The CDR3 sequence is CASSQDGGYRALIPNEQFF. The CDR3 DNA is TGCGCCAGCAGCCAAGATGGAGGGTACAGGGCCCTAATTCCAAATGAGCAGTTCTTC.

Remarks on this clonotype: It is likely a read error, because the conserved phenylalanine at the end of the CDR3 is missing. V and J are TRBV6-2 or TRBV6-3 and TRBJ2-7, with TRBD2 matching 9 bases. V lost 6 bases, J lost 4 bases, and 10 bases stayed unmatched. CDR1 is MNHEY, CDR2 SVGEGT, per germline. This CDR3 contains 15 residues. CDR3 in DNA: TGTGCCAGCAGATTTAGCGGGAGTAAGGGATACGAGCAGTACTCC. It is translated as CASRFSGSKGYEQYS.

This clonotype came up a few times. The chain is built from TRBV5-4 and TRBJ1-4; 7 positions agree with TRBD1. CDR1 is SGHNT, CDR2 YYREEE, per germline (reference sequence). The CDR3 extends over 15 amino acids. V gave up 4 bases and J gave up 7 bases; unmatched junction bases: 10. In nucleotides, the CDR3 is TGTGCCAGCAGCGCGGCAGGGGGGCTCAGTGAAAAACTGTTTTTT. It codes for CASSAAGGLSEKLFF.

A word on this clonotype: A junction end diverges from the germline sequence, so it may reflect a read error. Written as DNA, the CDR3 is TGTGCCAACAGTGCCAGAGTTGGGGCCAACGTCCTGACTTTC. This codes for CANSARVGANVLTF. The chain couples TRBV27 to TRBJ2-6, with D unresolved. Germline V gene lookup returns CDR1 MNHEY and CDR2 SMNVEV (reference sequence). The CDR3 extends over 14 amino acids.

Of note for this clonotype: One end of the junction fails to match germline, which may point to a read error. The chain employs TRBV28 and TRBJ1-3; D unclear. The germline gives CDR1 MDHEN, CDR2 SYDVKM. The CDR3 spans 15 residues. The CDR3 DNA is TGTGCCAGCTCTCAGCGACCGGCCTCTGGAAACACCACATATTTT. Translating gives CASSQRPASGNTTYF.

A single count supports this clonotype. The gene calls are TRBV7-3 and TRBJ2-5, with 7 bases identical to TRBD1. CDR3 length equals 14 residues. V lost 5 bases to trimming and J lost 2 bases; unmatched junction nucleotides: 5. Germline CDR1 is SGHTA and CDR2 is FQGTGA. CDR3 sequence (DNA): TGTGCCAGCAGCCCGAGGACAGGACAAGAGACCCAGTACTTC. As protein: CASSPRTGQETQYF. Based on the CDR3 plus reference TRBV7-3 and TRBJ2-5, the full variable domain is GAGVSQTPSNKVTEKGKYVELRCDPISGHTALYWYRQSLGQGPEFLIYFQGTGAADDSGLPNDRFFAVRPEGSVSTLKIQRTERGDSAVYLCASSPRTGQETQYFGPGTRLLVL.

This clonotype has ten or more counts. This chain uses TRBV20-1 with TRBJ2-5, with TRBD2 as a possible D gene (5 bases). CDR1 and CDR2 (germline): DFQATT, SNEGSKA (reference sequence). Trimming shortened V by 6 bases and J by 2 bases, and 22 bases separated the two germline ends. The CDR3 covers 16 residues. As DNA, the CDR3 is TGCAGTGCCCGGAGGTATAGCGCCCGACAACAAGAGACCCAGTACTTC. Residues: CSARRYSARQQETQYF.

A few counts support this clonotype. A clone one base away is much larger, so this may be a read error. The J gene is TRBJ2-1, the V gene TRBV11-2; 11 bases match TRBD2. The CDR3 length is 16 residues. CDR1 and CDR2 (germline): SGHAT, FQNNGV. The CDR3 DNA follows: TGTGCCAGCAACCTCCTAGGGACTAGCGGTGACAATGAGCGGTTCTTC. It specifies CASNLLGTSGDNERFF. The whole variable domain, filled in from reference TRBV11-2 and TRBJ2-1, reads EAGVAQSPRYKIIEKRQSVAFWCNPISGHATLYWYQQILGQGPKLLIQFQNNGVVDDSQLPKDRFSAERLKGVDSTLKIQPAKLEDSAVYLCASNLLGTSGDNERFFGPGTRLTVL.

This clonotype was seen at least ten times. V is TRBV7-2 and J is TRBJ1-4; perhaps TRBD1 as D (5 bases). Trimming shortened V by 1 base and J by 8 bases, and 14 bases separated the two germline ends. This CDR3 has 15 amino acids. Per the germline V gene, CDR1 is SGHTA and CDR2 is FQGNSA. This chain's CDR3 is CASSLVAGKGEKLFF. DNA of the CDR3: TGTGCCAGCAGCTTAGTAGCTGGGAAGGGGGAAAAACTGTTTTTT.

This clonotype came up many times. A much larger clone is a single base away; this may be a read error. The chain recombines TRBV6-1 with TRBJ2-7, with 8 bases matching TRBD2. Germline CDR1 and CDR2: MNHNS and SASEGT. This CDR3 is 15 amino acids long. Trimming at V came to 6 bases and at J to 2 bases, leaving 9 bases not matched to a gene. CDR3 protein: CASRGRRGRPYEQYF. CDR3 DNA sequence: TGTGCCAGCAGGGGGAGGCGCGGGAGGCCCTACGAGCAGTACTTC.

The V gene is TRBV5-1, the J gene TRBJ1-2, with TRBD1 matching 10 bases. The CDR3 is 15 amino acids. CDR1 and CDR2 (germline): SGHRS, YFSETQ. V lost 6 bases to trimming and J lost 4 bases; unmatched junction nucleotides: 9. Written as DNA, the CDR3 is TGCGCCAGCACCCGATCGGGACAGGGGAGCTATGGCTACACCTTC. It is translated as CASTRSGQGSYGYTF.

As to this clonotype: A far larger clone is one nucleotide away, so this likely arose from a read error. The rearrangement uses TRBV2 and TRBJ2-2, with 12 bases fitting TRBD2. Germline-derived CDR1 and CDR2 are SNHLY and FYNNEI. This CDR3 comprises 15 residues. The CDR3 reads CASSSRTSGTGDLFF. The CDR3 nucleotides read TGTGCCAGCAGCTCCCGGACTAGCGGGACCGGGGATCTGTTTTTT.

This clonotype showed up many times. V is TRBV7-2 and J is TRBJ2-3; TRBD2 aligns across 10 bases. CDR1 SGHTA and CDR2 FQGNSA come from the germline V gene. This CDR3 comprises 16 residues. The V and J ends lost 4 bases and 8 bases, in that order; junction bases with no gene match: 12. The CDR3 nucleotides are TGTGCCAGCAGCTCCGAGCGGGAGGGAGGGCACCTTACGCAGTATTTT. Translated, it gives CASSSEREGGHLTQYF.

As regards this clonotype: It is likely a read error: a sequence one base away is far more abundant. The genes are TRBV6-8 and TRBJ2-1; 12 bases agree with TRBD2. CDR1 is MNHGY, CDR2 SAAAGT, per germline. This CDR3 has 15 amino acids. Unmatched junction bases numbered 4, after V lost 6 bases and J lost 4 bases. The CDR3 region is CASSRLAGVYNEQFF. The CDR3 DNA sequence: TGTGCCAGCAGCAGACTAGCGGGAGTATACAATGAGCAGTTCTTC.

This clonotype was observed a single time. A single base separates this from a much larger clone, so it may be a read error. This chain connects TRBV29-1 to TRBJ1-2; a possible D gene is TRBD1 (5 bases). CDR1 and CDR2 from the germline V gene are SQVTM and ANQGSEA. The V and J ends lost 3 bases and 5 bases respectively, with 16 bases between them. The CDR3 covers 14 residues. The CDR3 loop is CSVDGDLVSYGYTF. CDR3 nucleotide sequence: TGCAGCGTTGACGGGGACCTCGTGTCATATGGCTACACCTTC.

This clonotype has a count of ten or more. The gene calls are TRBV19 and TRBJ2-6; weak D call: TRBD1 (7 bases). Trimming removed 5 bases at V and 2 bases at J, with 16 bases between. This CDR3 is built from 17 residues. Germline V lookup: CDR1 LNHDA, CDR2 SQIVND (reference sequence). Here the CDR3 DNA reads TGTGCCAGTAGTGGGGGGACAGTTCTCCCTGGGGCCAACGTCCTGACTTTC. Its translation: CASSGGTVLPGANVLTF.

This clonotype was seen ten or more times. J is TRBJ2-7 and V is TRBV11-2; TRBD2 is a possible D gene (5 bases). The CDR3 covers 13 residues. Trimming pared 5 bases from V and 3 bases from J, leaving 11 bases between. Germline loops: CDR1 SGHAT, CDR2 FQNNGV. The CDR3 nucleotides are TGTGCCAGCAGCATTAGTCGGGACTACGAGCAGTACTTC. Amino acid sequence: CASSISRDYEQYF.

This clonotype was counted at least ten times. The chain employs TRBV5-4 and TRBJ2-3, with D uncertain. The germline V and J ends were trimmed by 2 bases and 0 bases, with 10 bases remaining between them. Germline-derived CDR1 and CDR2 are SGHNT and YYREEE (reference sequence). This CDR3 comprises 15 residues. CDR3 DNA sequence: TGTGCCAGCAGCTTTAGCAGATCTAGCACAGATACGCAGTATTTT. Encoded protein: CASSFSRSSTDTQYF.

The table lists this clonotype with many counts. The chain couples TRBV12-3 or TRBV12-4 to TRBJ2-1; D might be TRBD1 (6 bases). V shed 1 base and J shed 5 bases, with 15 bases lying between them. This CDR3 spans 16 amino acids. The DNA for the CDR3 is TGTGCCAGCAGTTTAGGCCCCCCTGACAGGCACAATGAGCAGTTCTTC. Amino acid sequence: CASSLGPPDRHNEQFF.

About this clonotype itself: A much larger clonotype is one base distant, so this may be a read error. The V and J genes are TRBV6-5 and TRBJ1-4, with D hard to call. Looked up from germline, CDR1 is MNHEY and CDR2 is SVGAGI. This CDR3 is built from 17 residues. The V end was cut by 4 bases, the J end by 2 bases, with 17 bases between. The DNA of the CDR3 is TGTGCCAGCAGTTCCACCTTTAGAGGATACACTAATGAAAAACTGTTTTTT. Its translation is CASSSTFRGYTNEKLFF.